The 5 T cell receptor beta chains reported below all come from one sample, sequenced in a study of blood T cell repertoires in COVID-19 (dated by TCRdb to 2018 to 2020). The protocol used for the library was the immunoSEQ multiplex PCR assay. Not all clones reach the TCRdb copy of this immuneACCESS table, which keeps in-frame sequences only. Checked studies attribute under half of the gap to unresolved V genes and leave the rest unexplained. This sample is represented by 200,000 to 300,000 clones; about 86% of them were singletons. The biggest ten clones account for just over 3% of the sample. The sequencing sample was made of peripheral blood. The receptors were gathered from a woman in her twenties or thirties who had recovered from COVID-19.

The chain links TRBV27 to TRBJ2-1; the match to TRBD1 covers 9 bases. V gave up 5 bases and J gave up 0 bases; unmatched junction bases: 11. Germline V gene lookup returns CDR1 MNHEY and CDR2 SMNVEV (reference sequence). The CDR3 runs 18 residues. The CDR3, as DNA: TGTGCCAGCAGTCAAACAGGGGGCGGACGGCGCTCCTACAATGAGCAGTTCTTC. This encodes CASSQTGGGRRSYNEQFF.

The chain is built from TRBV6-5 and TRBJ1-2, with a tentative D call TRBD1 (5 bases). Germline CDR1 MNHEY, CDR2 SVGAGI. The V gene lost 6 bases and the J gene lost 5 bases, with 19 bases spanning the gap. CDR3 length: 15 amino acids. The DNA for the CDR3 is TGTGCCAGCAGGCCTGGGGGGGATCGTAGGTATGGCTACACCTTC. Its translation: CASRPGGDRRYGYTF.

The CDR3 DNA reads TGTGCCAGTAGTTCCTCCGGGACAGATGGCTACACCTTC. As protein: CASSSSGTDGYTF. J is TRBJ1-2 and V is TRBV19; TRBD1 agrees at 7 bases. The germline gives CDR1 LNHDA, CDR2 SQIVND (reference sequence). V dropped 5 bases and J dropped 6; count of bases not matched to a gene: 6. The CDR3 runs 13 residues.

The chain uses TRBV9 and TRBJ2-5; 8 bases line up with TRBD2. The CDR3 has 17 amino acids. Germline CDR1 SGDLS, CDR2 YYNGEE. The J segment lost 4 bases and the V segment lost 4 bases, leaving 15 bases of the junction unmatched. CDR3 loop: CASSPRGGQFEGETQYF. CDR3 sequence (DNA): TGTGCCAGCAGCCCACGGGGGGGGCAGTTCGAGGGAGAGACCCAGTACTTC.

The CDR3 bases are TGTGCCTGGAGTGAGGGACAGGTATCCTACAATGAGCAGTTCTTC. It specifies CAWSEGQVSYNEQFF. V gene TRBV30 combines with J gene TRBJ2-1; 8 bases fit TRBD1. In germline, CDR1 is GTSNPN, CDR2 SVGIG (reference sequence). The junction had 3 bases not matched to a gene; V was cut back by 1 base and J by 1 base. CDR3 length: 15 residues.